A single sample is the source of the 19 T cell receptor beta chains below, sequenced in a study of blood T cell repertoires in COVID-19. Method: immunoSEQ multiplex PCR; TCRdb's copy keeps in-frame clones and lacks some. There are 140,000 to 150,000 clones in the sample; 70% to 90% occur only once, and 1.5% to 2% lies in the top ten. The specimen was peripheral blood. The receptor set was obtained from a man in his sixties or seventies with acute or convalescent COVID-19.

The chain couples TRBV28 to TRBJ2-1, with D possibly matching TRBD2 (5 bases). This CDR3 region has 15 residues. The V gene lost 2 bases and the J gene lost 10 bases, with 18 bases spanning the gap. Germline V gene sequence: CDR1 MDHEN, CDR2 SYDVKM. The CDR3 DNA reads TGTGCCAGCAGTTTAGGAGGAAGGCTGGTCTCGGAGCAGTTCTTC. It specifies CASSLGGRLVSEQFF.

The CDR3 here is CASSPALAASYNEQFF. CDR3 in DNA: TGTGCCAGCAGCCCGGCTCTAGCGGCCTCCTACAATGAGCAGTTCTTC. The chain couples TRBV3-1 (or the pseudogene TRBV3-2) to TRBJ2-1, with TRBD2 matching 7 bases. V shed 4 bases and J 0 bases; nucleotides not matched to a gene: 6. CDR3 length: 16 amino acids. Germline V gives CDR1 LGHDT, CDR2 YNNKEL (reference sequence).

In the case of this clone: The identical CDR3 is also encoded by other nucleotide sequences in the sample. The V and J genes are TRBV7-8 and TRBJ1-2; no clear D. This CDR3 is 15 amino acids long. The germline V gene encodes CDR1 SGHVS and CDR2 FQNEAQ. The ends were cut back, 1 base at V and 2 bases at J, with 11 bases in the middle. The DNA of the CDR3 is TGTGCCAGCAGCTTAGTGCCAGGCTCCAACTATGGCTACACCTTC. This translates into CASSLVPGSNYGYTF.

CDR3 in amino acids: CASSQYINEQFF. CDR3 DNA: TGTGCCAGCAGCCAATACATTAATGAGCAGTTCTTC. This rearrangement joins TRBV28 to TRBJ2-1; D unresolved. The germline CDR1 and CDR2 sequences are MDHEN and SYDVKM. Trimming removed 6 bases at V and 7 bases at J, with 10 bases between. This CDR3 comprises 12 residues.

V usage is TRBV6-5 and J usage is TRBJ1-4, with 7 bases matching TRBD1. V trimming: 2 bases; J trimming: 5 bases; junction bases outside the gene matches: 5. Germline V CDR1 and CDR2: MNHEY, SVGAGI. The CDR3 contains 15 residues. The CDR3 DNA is TGTGCCAGCAGTTACGATGCAGGGGGGAATGAAAAACTGTTTTTT. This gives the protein CASSYDAGGNEKLFF.

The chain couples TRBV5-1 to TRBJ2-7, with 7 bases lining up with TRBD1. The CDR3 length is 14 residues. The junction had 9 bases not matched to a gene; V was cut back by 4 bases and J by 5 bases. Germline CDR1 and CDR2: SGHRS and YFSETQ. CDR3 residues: CASSRTGGVHEQYF. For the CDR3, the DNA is TGCGCCAGCAGCCGGACAGGAGGAGTCCACGAGCAGTACTTC.

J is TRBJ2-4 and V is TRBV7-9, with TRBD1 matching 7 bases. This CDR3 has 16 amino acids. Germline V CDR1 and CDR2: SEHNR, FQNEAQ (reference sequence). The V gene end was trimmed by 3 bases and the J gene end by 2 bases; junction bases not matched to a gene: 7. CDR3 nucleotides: TGTGCCAGCAGCTTTGGCCAGGGGGTTTCCAAAAACATTCAGTACTTC. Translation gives CASSFGQGVSKNIQYF. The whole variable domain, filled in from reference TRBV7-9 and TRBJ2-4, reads DTGVSQNPRHKITKRGQNVTFRCDPISEHNRLYWYRQTLGQGPEFLTYFQNEAQLEKSRLLSDRFSAERPKGSFSTLEIQRTEQGDSAMYLCASSFGQGVSKNIQYFGAGTRLSVL.

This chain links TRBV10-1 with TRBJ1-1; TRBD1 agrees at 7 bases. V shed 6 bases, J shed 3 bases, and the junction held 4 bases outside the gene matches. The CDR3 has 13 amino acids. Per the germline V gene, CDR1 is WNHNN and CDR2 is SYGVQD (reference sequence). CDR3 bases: TGCGCCAGCAGCCGACAGGGAGACACTGAAGCTTTCTTT. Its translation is CASSRQGDTEAFF.

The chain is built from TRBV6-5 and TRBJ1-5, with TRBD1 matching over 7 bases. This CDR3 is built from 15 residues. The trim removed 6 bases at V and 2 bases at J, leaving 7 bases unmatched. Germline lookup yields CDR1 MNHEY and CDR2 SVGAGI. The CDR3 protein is CASRQGDYGNQPQHF. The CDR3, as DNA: TGTGCCAGCAGGCAGGGGGATTATGGCAATCAGCCCCAGCATTTT.

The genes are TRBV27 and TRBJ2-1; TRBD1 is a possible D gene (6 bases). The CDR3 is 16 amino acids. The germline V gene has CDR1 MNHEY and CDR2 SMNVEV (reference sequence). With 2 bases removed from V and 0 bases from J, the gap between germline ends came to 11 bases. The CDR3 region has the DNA TGTGCCAGCAGTTTAGGGCCAGGGGACTCCTACAATGAGCAGTTCTTC. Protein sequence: CASSLGPGDSYNEQFF.

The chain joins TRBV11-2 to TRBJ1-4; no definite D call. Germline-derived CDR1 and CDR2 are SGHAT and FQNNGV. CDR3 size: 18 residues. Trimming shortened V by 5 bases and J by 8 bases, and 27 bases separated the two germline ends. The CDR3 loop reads CASSRIIIGEFGSEKLFF. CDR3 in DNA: TGTGCCAGCAGCAGAATTATAATCGGGGAATTCGGGAGCGAAAAACTGTTTTTT.

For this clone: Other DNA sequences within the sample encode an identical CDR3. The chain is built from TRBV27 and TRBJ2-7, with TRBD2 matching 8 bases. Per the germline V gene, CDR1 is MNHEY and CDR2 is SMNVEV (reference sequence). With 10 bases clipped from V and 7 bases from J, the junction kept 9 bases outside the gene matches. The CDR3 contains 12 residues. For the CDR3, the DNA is TGTGCCATCGGGACATCGGGGGGGGAGCAGTACTTC. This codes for CAIGTSGGEQYF.

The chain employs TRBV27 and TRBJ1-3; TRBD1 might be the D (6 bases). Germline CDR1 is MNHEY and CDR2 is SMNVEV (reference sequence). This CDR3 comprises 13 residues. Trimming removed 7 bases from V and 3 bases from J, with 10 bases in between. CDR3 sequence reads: CASKDSDGNTIYF. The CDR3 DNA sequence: TGTGCCAGCAAGGACAGCGATGGAAACACCATATATTTT.

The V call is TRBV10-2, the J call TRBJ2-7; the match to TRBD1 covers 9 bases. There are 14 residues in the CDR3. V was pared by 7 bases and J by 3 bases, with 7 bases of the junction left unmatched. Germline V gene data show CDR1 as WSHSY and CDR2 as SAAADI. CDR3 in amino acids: CASKQDRGFYEQYF. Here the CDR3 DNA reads TGCGCCAGCAAACAGGACAGGGGTTTCTACGAGCAGTACTTC.

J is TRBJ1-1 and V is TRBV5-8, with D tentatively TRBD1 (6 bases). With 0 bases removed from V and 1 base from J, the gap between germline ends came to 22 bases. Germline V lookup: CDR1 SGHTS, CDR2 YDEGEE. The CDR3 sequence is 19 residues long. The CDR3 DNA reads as TGTGCCAGCAGCTTGGGTCCAGGGGCAGGTTGGGACAAGAACACTGAAGCTTTCTTT. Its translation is CASSLGPGAGWDKNTEAFF. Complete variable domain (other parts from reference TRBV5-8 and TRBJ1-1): EAGVTQSPTHLIKTRGQQATLRCSPISGHTSVYWYQQALGLGLQFLLWYDEGEERNRGNFPPRFSGRQFPNYSSELNVNALELEDSALYLCASSLGPGAGWDKNTEAFFGQGTRLTVV.

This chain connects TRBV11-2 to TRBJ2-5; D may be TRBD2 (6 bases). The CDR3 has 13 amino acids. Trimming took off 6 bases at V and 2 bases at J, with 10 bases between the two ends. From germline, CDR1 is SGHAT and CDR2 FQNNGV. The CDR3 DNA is TGTGCCAGCAGTCGGGGGAGGCAAGAGACCCAGTACTTC. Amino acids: CASSRGRQETQYF. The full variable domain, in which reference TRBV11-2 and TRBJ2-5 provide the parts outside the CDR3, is EAGVAQSPRYKIIEKRQSVAFWCNPISGHATLYWYQQILGQGPKLLIQFQNNGVVDDSQLPKDRFSAERLKGVDSTLKIQPAKLEDSAVYLCASSRGRQETQYFGPGTRLLVL.

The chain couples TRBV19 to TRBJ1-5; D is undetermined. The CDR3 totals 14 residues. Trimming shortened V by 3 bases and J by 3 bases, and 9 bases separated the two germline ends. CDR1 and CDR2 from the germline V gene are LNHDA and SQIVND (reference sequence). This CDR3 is CASSMGRINQPQHF. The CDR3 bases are TGTGCCAGTAGTATGGGGAGGATCAATCAGCCCCAGCATTTT.

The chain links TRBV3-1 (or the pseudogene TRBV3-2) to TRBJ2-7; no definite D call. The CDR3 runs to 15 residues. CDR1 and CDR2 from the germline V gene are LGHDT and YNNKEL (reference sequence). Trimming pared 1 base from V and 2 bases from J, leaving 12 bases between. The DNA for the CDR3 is TGTGCCAGCAGCCAAGGTGTCTCGAGGACCTACGAGCAGTACTTC. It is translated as CASSQGVSRTYEQYF.

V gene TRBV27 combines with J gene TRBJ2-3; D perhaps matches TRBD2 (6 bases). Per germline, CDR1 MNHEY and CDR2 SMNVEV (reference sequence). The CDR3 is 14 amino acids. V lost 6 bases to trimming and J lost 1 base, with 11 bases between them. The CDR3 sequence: CASSPGTRTDTQYF. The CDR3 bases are TGTGCCAGCAGCCCCGGGACTCGCACAGATACGCAGTATTTT.